Each of the 28 T cell receptor beta chains below was sequenced from the same sample in a study of shared clonotypes between healthy human individuals. TCRdb's copy holds only in-frame clones and misses some; the assay was immunoSEQ multiplex PCR. The sample gives 2 million to 2.5 million clones, 85% to 95% of which show up once; roughly 0.34% is in the top ten. Sequencing used naive CD4+ T cells from PBMCs. Subset: CD45RA+ positively selected. The receptors shown here come from a man younger than 30 in good health. Some clones in this sample may be carry-over from other donors' samples.

This chain uses TRBV7-2 with TRBJ2-2; 7 nucleotides match TRBD1. Germline values: CDR1 SGHTA, CDR2 FQGNSA. This CDR3 spans 14 amino acids. V was pared by 4 bases and J by 4 bases, with 3 bases of the junction left unmatched. CDR3 nucleotides: TGTGCCAGCAGCTCGGGACAGATCACCGGGGAGCTGTTTTTT. The encoded protein is CASSSGQITGELFF.

The rearrangement uses TRBV5-1 and TRBJ2-7; the match to TRBD2 covers 13 bases. The ends lost 4 bases at V and 3 bases at J; junction bases unmatched: 10. CDR3 size: 17 residues. In germline, CDR1 is SGHRS, CDR2 YFSETQ. CDR3 in DNA: TGCGCCAGCAGCGGCGGGACTAGCGGGGCAGGCGGCTACGAGCAGTACTTC. Protein: CASSGGTSGAGGYEQYF.

The chain joins TRBV15 to TRBJ2-1, with 10 positions matching TRBD2. This CDR3 has 20 amino acids. The ends lost 0 bases at V and 7 bases at J; junction bases unmatched: 18. Germline values: CDR1 LNHNV, CDR2 YYDKDF (reference sequence). The CDR3 region has the DNA TGTGCCACCAGCAGAGATAGTATGCTAGCGGGAGTGTTATCAGGGAATGAGCAGTTCTTC. Its protein product is CATSRDSMLAGVLSGNEQFF.

This clone was observed a few times. The J gene is TRBJ1-5, the V gene TRBV4-3; D unclear. V lost 0 bases, J lost 9 bases, and 6 bases lay in between. In germline, CDR1 is LGHNA, CDR2 YSLEER. This CDR3 has 12 residues. The DNA for the CDR3 is TGCGCCAGCAGCCAAGATTCTGGGCCCCAGCATTTT. It is translated as CASSQDSGPQHF.

The chain employs TRBV5-1 and TRBJ1-1; 8 positions match TRBD1. J gave up 12 bases and V 3 bases, and 13 bases lay outside the gene matches. CDR1 SGHRS and CDR2 YFSETQ come from the germline V gene. The CDR3 runs 14 residues. CDR3 sequence: CASSSLRAGQGSFF. CDR3 nucleotide sequence: TGCGCCAGCAGCTCCCTCCGAGCTGGACAGGGTTCTTTCTTT.

V usage is TRBV7-8 and J usage is TRBJ1-3; the D gene is possibly TRBD1 (6 bases). The germline V gene has CDR1 SGHVS and CDR2 FQNEAQ. The CDR3 loop spans 14 amino acids. Trimming stripped 5 bases from V and 0 bases from J, with 8 bases between. The CDR3 coding sequence is TGTGCCAGCAGCCCCAGGGGCTCTGGAAACACCATATATTTT. This sequence encodes CASSPRGSGNTIYF.

The V and J genes are TRBV29-1 and TRBJ2-5; 14 positions match TRBD2. Germline CDR1 SQVTM, CDR2 ANQGSEA. After removal of 4 bases from V and 11 bases from J, the junction contained 9 bases not matched to a gene. The length of the CDR3 is 14 residues. As DNA, the CDR3 is TGCAGCGTTGGACTAGCGGGAGGGCCTCAGGAGCAGTACTTC. Translation: CSVGLAGGPQEQYF.

This sequence joins TRBV5-1 and TRBJ1-3, with D uncertain. Germline V gene lookup returns CDR1 SGHRS and CDR2 YFSETQ. The V end lost 0 bases, the J end lost 2 bases, and 12 bases lay between the germline ends. There are 16 residues in the CDR3. CDR3 sequence: CASSLGHLATGNTIYF. The CDR3, as DNA: TGCGCCAGCAGCTTGGGGCACTTAGCAACTGGAAACACCATATATTTT.

The genes are TRBV7-2 and TRBJ1-2; tentative D call: TRBD1 (5 bases). The germline V gene has CDR1 SGHTA and CDR2 FQGNSA. V lost 1 base to trimming and J lost 7 bases, with 13 bases between them. This CDR3 region has 14 residues. The CDR3 bases are TGTGCCAGCAGCTTAGTTTCGGGGGAGAGTGGCTACACCTTC. Protein product: CASSLVSGESGYTF.

Notes on this clone: The sample contains more than one DNA sequence encoding this CDR3. The rearrangement joins TRBV19 to TRBJ2-7; a weak D match, TRBD1 (5 bases). Germline V CDR1 and CDR2: LNHDA, SQIVND (reference sequence). The CDR3 has 13 residues. V shed 3 bases and J shed 4 bases, with 10 bases lying between them. The chain's CDR3 is CASSIDRAYEQYF. CDR3 nucleotides: TGTGCCAGTAGTATTGACAGAGCATACGAGCAGTACTTC.

The rearrangement links TRBV2 to TRBJ2-1; tentative D call: TRBD2 (6 bases). The V gene lost 6 bases and the J gene lost 0 bases, with 21 bases spanning the gap. This CDR3 spans 18 amino acids. Germline loops: CDR1 SNHLY, CDR2 FYNNEI. CDR3 residues: CASRETSTYHRSYNEQFF. The DNA of the CDR3 is TGTGCCAGCAGGGAGACTAGTACTTACCACCGCTCCTACAATGAGCAGTTCTTC.

The V gene is TRBV15, the J gene TRBJ2-7, with D possibly TRBD2 on 7 matching bases. V shed 4 bases and J shed 1 base, with 14 bases lying between them. The CDR3 length is 15 residues. The germline CDR1 and CDR2 sequences are LNHNV and YYDKDF (reference sequence). CDR3 DNA sequence: TGTGCCACCAGCACCTCGGGGGGCCCTTCCTACGAGCAGTACTTC. Amino acids: CATSTSGGPSYEQYF.

This rearrangement joins TRBV19 to TRBJ2-1; 12 nucleotides line up with TRBD2. Looked up from germline, CDR1 is LNHDA and CDR2 is SQIVND (reference sequence). The CDR3 spans 15 residues. Germline trimming cut 5 bases from V and 8 bases from J; bases unmatched to any gene: 7. CDR3: CASSWTSGISYEQFF. As DNA, the CDR3 is TGTGCCAGTAGTTGGACTAGCGGGATTAGTTATGAGCAGTTCTTC.

This chain uses TRBV5-1 with TRBJ1-3; no firm D call. The CDR3 spans 15 residues. In germline, CDR1 is SGHRS, CDR2 YFSETQ. V was cut by 0 bases and J by 0 bases, with 7 bases left in between. CDR3 protein: CASSLDVDSGNTIYF. Here the CDR3 DNA reads TGCGCCAGCAGCTTGGATGTTGACTCTGGAAACACCATATATTTT. Looking up the rest from reference TRBV5-1 and TRBJ1-3 gives the full variable domain: KAGVTQTPRYLIKTRGQQVTLSCSPISGHRSVSWYQQTPGQGLQFLFEYFSETQRNKGNFPGRFSGRQFSNSRSEMNVSTLELGDSALYLCASSLDVDSGNTIYFGEGSWLTVV.

The chain recombines TRBV7-6 with TRBJ2-5, with 7 bases fitting TRBD1. Germline V gene data show CDR1 as SGHVS and CDR2 as FNYEAQ. This CDR3 spans 15 amino acids. After removal of 1 base from V and 7 bases from J, the junction contained 9 bases not matched to a gene. CDR3 nucleotide sequence: TGTGCCAGCAGCTTAGGGGGGACAGCTAGCAGGACCCAGTACTTC. Its protein is CASSLGGTASRTQYF.

V gene TRBV2 combines with J gene TRBJ1-5; tentatively, D is TRBD1 (5 bases). CDR1 is SNHLY, CDR2 FYNNEI, per germline. The CDR3 loop spans 16 amino acids. Trimming cost V 2 bases and J 0 bases, with 11 bases left between them. The CDR3 DNA follows: TGTGCCAGCAGTGAATGGGGGGGTTATAGCAATCAGCCCCAGCATTTT. It specifies CASSEWGGYSNQPQHF.

This clone was counted between two and nine times. V is TRBV4-3 and J is TRBJ1-2; 7 nucleotides match TRBD1. Trimming removed 4 bases from V and 2 bases from J; junction bases left unmatched: 4. Germline CDR1 reads LGHNA; CDR2 reads YSLEER. This CDR3 contains 14 residues. The CDR3 region is CASSLRQGNYGYTF. Here the CDR3 DNA reads TGCGCCAGCAGCCTCCGACAGGGAAACTATGGCTACACCTTC.

The chain carries TRBV6-5 and TRBJ1-1, with a weak D call TRBD1 (5 bases). The CDR3 is made up of 14 amino acids. Germline lookup yields CDR1 MNHEY and CDR2 SVGAGI. V was cut by 6 bases and J by 6 bases, with 17 bases left in between. This CDR3 reads CASSSAGGRAEAFF. The CDR3 DNA is TGTGCCAGCAGCTCCGCCGGGGGGAGGGCTGAAGCTTTCTTT.

This clone showed up just once. The CDR3 DNA follows: TGCGCCAGCAGTGAGGGGGGGAGCATTCAGTACTTC. This codes for CASSEGGSIQYF. The chain combines TRBV10-1 with TRBJ2-4; D might be TRBD2 (6 bases). The V gene's germline CDR1 is WNHNN and CDR2 SYGVQD (reference sequence). CDR3 size: 12 residues. With 2 bases removed from V and 9 bases from J, the gap between germline ends came to 8 bases.

In its sample, this clone was seen once. The chain is built from TRBV10-1 and TRBJ2-3; 9 bases agree with TRBD2. V lost 8 bases, J lost 5 bases, and 5 bases stayed unmatched. The CDR3 is 13 amino acids. In germline, CDR1 is WNHNN, CDR2 SYGVQD (reference sequence). The CDR3 loop is CASQREVEDTQYF. Here the CDR3 DNA reads TGCGCCAGCCAGCGGGAGGTGGAAGATACGCAGTATTTT.

The rearrangement uses TRBV28 and TRBJ1-2; no definite D call. Germline CDR1 MDHEN, CDR2 SYDVKM. V shed 1 base and J shed 8 bases, with 11 bases lying between them. CDR3 length equals 13 residues. This CDR3 is CASSLLATKGYTF. For the CDR3, the DNA is TGTGCCAGCAGTTTATTGGCGACAAAAGGCTACACCTTC.

The rearrangement joins TRBV29-1 to TRBJ1-1; D gene unclear. This CDR3 is built from 11 residues. Per germline, CDR1 SQVTM and CDR2 ANQGSEA. Trimming took off 5 bases at V and 5 bases at J, with 9 bases between the two ends. The CDR3 here is CSVHGVTEAFF. The CDR3 nucleotides are TGCAGCGTTCATGGGGTAACTGAAGCTTTCTTT.

In this sample, this clone turned up once. The gene calls are TRBV19 and TRBJ1-2; 7 bases are a match to TRBD1. Unmatched junction bases numbered 10, after V lost 8 bases and J lost 10 bases. The germline CDR1 and CDR2 sequences are LNHDA and SQIVND (reference sequence). The CDR3 loop spans 12 amino acids. This CDR3 is CASRWTGTPYTF. CDR3 nucleotides: TGTGCCAGTCGATGGACAGGAACCCCCTACACCTTC.

This clone was detected only once. The chain joins TRBV9 to TRBJ1-4, with a possible D match to TRBD1 (5 bases). V shed 0 bases and J shed 3 bases, with 9 bases lying between them. The CDR3 sequence is 15 residues long. Germline lookup yields CDR1 SGDLS and CDR2 YYNGEE. The CDR3 here is CASSVAEGPNEKLFF. The DNA for the CDR3 is TGTGCCAGCAGCGTAGCCGAGGGACCTAATGAAAAACTGTTTTTT.

The chain links TRBV5-1 to TRBJ1-1, with TRBD1 identical over 10 bases. CDR3 length equals 16 residues. Germline V gene sequence: CDR1 SGHRS, CDR2 YFSETQ. V was clipped by 3 bases and J by 3 bases; unmatched bases: 8. CDR3 amino acids: CASSSLTGGSYTEAFF. CDR3 DNA: TGCGCCAGCAGCTCCTTGACAGGGGGCTCGTACACTGAAGCTTTCTTT.

The gene calls are TRBV10-3 and TRBJ1-1; 9 positions match TRBD1. CDR1 is ENHRY and CDR2 is SYGVKD in the germline V gene. The CDR3 covers 16 residues. J gave up 5 bases and V 4 bases, and 11 bases lay outside the gene matches. This CDR3 reads CAISGPGQGGSTEAFF. DNA of the CDR3: TGTGCCATCAGTGGTCCGGGACAGGGAGGGAGTACTGAAGCTTTCTTT.

The chain combines TRBV6-1 with TRBJ1-2, with D unresolved. The CDR3 covers 11 residues. Germline loops: CDR1 MNHNS, CDR2 SASEGT. This chain's CDR3 is CGTVLNYGYTF. The CDR3 coding sequence is TGTGGCACCGTCCTGAACTATGGCTACACCTTC.

The chain joins TRBV28 to TRBJ2-3, with 9 bases lining up with TRBD1. The CDR3 runs 15 residues. The trim removed 6 bases at V and 4 bases at J, leaving 8 bases unmatched. Per the germline V gene, CDR1 is MDHEN and CDR2 is SYDVKM. The CDR3 region has the DNA TGTGCCAGCAGCCACAGGGGGCAGTACGCAGATACGCAGTATTTT. Translation gives CASSHRGQYADTQYF.